This T cell receptor beta chain was found in a study of identical twins (TCRdb year 2016). With regard to the full study: To test whether fetal clonotypes persist, the study used deep sequencing on TCR alpha and beta repertoires from monozygotic twins, unrelated adults of various ages, and cord blood. To rule out contamination, the twin experiments were replicated at different times with different library preparation protocols. Beyond this particular receptor, the publication reports: Out-of-frame TCR alpha sequences shared between twins showed an excess of low generation-probability sequences compared with coincidental sharing between unrelated individuals. Because the same donors could not be followed over many years, the conclusions depended on cross-sectional statistical analysis. Zero-insertion analyses could be partly confounded by invariant T cells such as MAIT and iNKT, although diverse VJ usage argued against such confounding for most clonotypes. Fewer insertions were carried by abundant cord blood beta clonotypes; a weaker similar trend was observed in young adult naive repertoires, while no such trend was observed in memory repertoires. Out-of-frame TCR alpha sharing in monozygotic twins was systematically underestimated by recombination models, whereas sharing between unrelated individuals was in agreement with the recombination models. A weaker excess of twin sharing was found in beta out-of-frame sequences because the signal-to-noise ratio was lowered by fewer shared sequences.

All donors were healthy Caucasians. The twin cohort comprised three pairs of female monozygotic twins, all aged roughly 18 to 29 years. RNA for TCR libraries was isolated from peripheral blood mononuclear cells. V loses 4 bases, J loses 1 base, and the germline ends lie 16 bases apart. CDR3 length: 15 amino acids, cysteine to phenylalanine. Only the CDR3 DNA is retained, 45 bases long and in frame from the first base. CDR1 DFQATT and CDR2 SNEGSKA were looked up in the germline V gene (reference sequence). This clonotype was counted only a few times. This receptor's antigen is unknown. Base-call qualities are not available, and no considerably larger clone is one nucleotide away. The library came from 5' RACE. Sequencing was performed on an Illumina HiSeq 2000. Template switching introduced a universal primer binding site; the final cDNA contained a unique molecular identifier, enabling accurate counting of TCR cDNA molecules. First-strand cDNA for TCR alpha and beta chains was synthesized from specific primers in the conserved constant-segment region. To control for contamination, every cDNA library carried two barcodes: a SMART-Mk sample barcode plus Illumina barcodes. TruSeq adapter sequences along with Illumina sample barcodes were introduced in two successive PCR steps. The TCR alpha and beta cDNA libraries were sequenced on the Illumina HiSeq platform using custom primers. As for the authors' bioinformatics: Raw reads were processed with MiGEC to extract unique molecular identifiers, and MiXCR was used to determine CDR3 positions. Recombination models were inferred per individual with the repgenHMM and IGoR tools using an EM algorithm. Shared clonotype analysis was performed with the tcR package in R, normalizing sharing by the product of cloneset sizes. To study raw recombination free of thymic and clonal selection effects, out-of-frame nonproductive sequences were analyzed. The public sequencing data were trimmed at Q25 with fastp and processed into clonotypes with MiXCR by TCRdb, which kept only in-frame beta chains. Rows matching on CDR3 protein sequence are summarized as one entry with the most common DNA and genes. The V and J calls come from TCRdb's annotation, not from the publication. The sample contains 700,000 to 950,000 distinct CDR3 sequences, 9% to 15% of them found a single time. Around 1.5% of the sample is taken by the ten largest.

A further study also used this sample, focusing on yellow fever vaccine responses in identical twins. As that second study puts it: According to the authors, in identical twins the way T cells responded to vaccination appeared partly convergent and partly personalized. In identical twins, the study followed T cell clones that responded to the vaccine with precision.

This TCR was sampled from a woman aged 18 to 35 in good health. Material: PBMCs. The chain is assembled from TRBV20-1 and TRBJ2-5; the D gene is perhaps TRBD1, on 5 matching bases. The DNA reads TGCAGTGCTATTATGGGGCTAGTGTTCCAAGAGACCCAGTACTTC. Its coded protein is CSAIMGLVFQETQYF.